These T cell receptor beta chains were read from a single sample in a study of shared clonotypes between healthy human individuals. TCRdb keeps only in-frame clones here, not all; method: immunoSEQ multiplex PCR. Of some 380,000 clones in the sample, 95% to 97% were seen once. Material for sequencing was memory CD8+ T cells sorted from blood. The origin of the receptors is a man aged 25 to 40 in good health. Both conserved end residues are part of each CDR3. A D gene is named only where the DNA matches it firmly. Clone size appears in some rows only: once, few, many, or a class for an expanded clone.

d_call j_call clone_size cdr3_length v_call cdr3_aa cdr3_nt
NA TRBJ2-4 NA 13 TRBV30 CAWSVQSGDIQYF TGTGCCTGGAGTGTACAAAGTGGCGACATTCAGTACTTC
NA TRBJ2-1 NA 17 TRBV4-1 CASSQAVAAANYNEQFF TGCGCCAGCAGCCAAGCCGTAGCAGCAGCTAACTACAATGAGCAGTTCTTC
NA TRBJ1-5 NA 14 TRBV19 CASRSSGGNQPQHF TGTGCCAGTAGGTCCAGCGGAGGAAATCAGCCCCAGCATTTT
NA TRBJ2-1 NA 17 TRBV5-8 CASSLVSGALRNNEQFF TGTGCCAGCAGCTTGGTGTCGGGAGCGTTGAGAAACAATGAGCAGTTCTTC
TRBD2 TRBJ2-1 NA 14 TRBV2 CASSLAGSYNEQFF TGTGCCAGCAGCCTAGCGGGTTCCTACAATGAGCAGTTCTTC
TRBD1 TRBJ2-7 NA 15 TRBV28 CASSLGRQGAYEQYF TGTGCCAGCAGTTTGGGAAGACAGGGCGCCTACGAGCAGTACTTC
NA TRBJ2-7 once 12 TRBV6-1 CASSEVFGEQYF TGTGCCAGCAGTGAAGTATTCGGCGAGCAGTACTTC
TRBD2 TRBJ2-3 NA 14 TRBV5-4 CASSFRRETDTQYF TGTGCCAGCAGCTTTCGGCGGGAGACAGATACGCAGTATTTT
NA TRBJ1-5 NA 14 TRBV28 CASSPPTDNQPQHF TGTGCCAGCAGTCCCCCGACAGACAATCAGCCCCAGCATTTT
NA TRBJ2-1 NA 17 TRBV27 CASSLDKGPGRHNEQFF TGTGCCAGCAGTTTAGACAAGGGACCGGGAAGGCACAATGAGCAGTTCTTC
TRBD2 TRBJ2-1 NA 16 TRBV9 CASSLRLAGGYNEQFF TGTGCCAGCAGCCTCCGACTAGCGGGAGGGTACAATGAGCAGTTCTTC
NA TRBJ2-5 NA 12 TRBV11-2 CASRYRLETQYF TGTGCCAGCAGGTACCGCTTGGAGACCCAGTACTTC
TRBD2 TRBJ2-7 NA 13 TRBV11-2 CASSRGLVYEQYF TGTGCCAGCAGCAGGGGACTAGTCTACGAGCAGTACTTC
NA TRBJ2-5 once 12 TRBV30 CAWSVRRETQYF TGTGCCTGGAGTGTACGGCGGGAGACCCAGTACTTC
NA TRBJ2-7 NA 14 TRBV25-1 CASSETGQGGEQYF TGTGCCAGCAGTGAGACTGGCCAGGGAGGCGAGCAGTACTTC
NA TRBJ2-7 NA 11 TRBV2 CASQLVTEQYF TGTGCCAGCCAACTAGTAACCGAGCAGTACTTC
NA TRBJ1-1 NA 16 TRBV18 CASSPQEGSMNTEAFF TGTGCCAGCTCACCACAGGAAGGTTCCATGAACACTGAAGCTTTCTTT
NA TRBJ2-3 once 13 TRBV5-6 CASSSLVPDTQYF TGTGCCAGCAGCTCTCTAGTACCAGATACGCAGTATTTT
TRBD1 TRBJ2-7 once 12 TRBV5-1 CASRDRTYEQYF TGCGCCAGCCGGGACAGGACCTACGAGCAGTACTTC
TRBD1 TRBJ2-7 NA 14 TRBV9 CASSRDRGPYEQYF TGTGCCAGCAGCCGGGACAGGGGGCCTTACGAGCAGTACTTC